The present entry profiles one T cell receptor (beta chain) with its context. Its antigen is currently unknown. Germline CDR1 MDHEN, CDR2 SYDVKM. Trimming cost V 5 bases and J 5 bases, with 13 bases left between them. The CDR3 is 13 residues long. The naive CD8 fraction comprised CD45RO-negative cells positively selected for CCR7 and excluded terminally differentiated effector memory CD45RA+ cells. TCRdb's table, derived via immunoSEQ multiplex PCR, lists solely in-frame clones and lacks some. The profile shows fewer than 1 million clones, about 97% of them singletons. The data belong to a study of shared clonotypes between healthy human individuals. Background on the study: The plates for each donor numbered three CD4 naive, three CD4 memory, two CD8 naive and one CD8 memory. Findings and limits, study-wide: For naive CD4 cells, 5% to 6.5% of clonotypes were shared across a handful of donors. The sole specimen, blood, was sampled, and tissue repertoires likely differ. What rarefaction showed was incomplete sorted-subset sequencing despite large depth.

This receptor was obtained from a man aged 25 to 40 in good health. Sequencing used naive CD8+ T cells sorted from blood. The chain joins TRBV28 to TRBJ2-7; a possible D gene is TRBD2 (5 bases). The CDR3 nucleotides read TGTGCCAGCAGTCCCTCGGACTTCCACGAGCAGTACTTC. Its protein product is CASSPSDFHEQYF.